Each of the 21 T cell receptor beta chains below was sequenced from the same sample in a study of beta chain features in type 1 diabetes. Study conclusions and caveats: Within each of all four CD4+ subsets, Type 1 diabetes patients had TCRB CDR3s that were moderately but significantly shorter.

Every bit of the isolated RNA underwent reverse transcription, so sequencing read expressed TCRB transcripts. The method was immunoSEQ multiplex PCR; TCRdb's version includes in-frame clones alone and lacks a portion of them. The table lists around 150,000 clones, 10% of them singletons. No cognate antigen is known for these TCRs. Sequencing was done on a sample of central memory CD4+ T cells from blood. The source of these receptors is a man aged 25 to 40 with type 1 diabetes.

The sample holds a few counts of this clone. V is TRBV5-8 and J is TRBJ2-7; 8 bases map to TRBD1. The length of the CDR3 is 15 residues. Germline CDR1 SGHTS, CDR2 YDEGEE. Germline trimming cut 3 bases from V and 2 bases from J; bases unmatched to any gene: 7. CDR3 protein: CASSSPRQGTYEQYF. CDR3 nucleotide sequence: TGTGCCAGCAGCTCACCTAGACAGGGGACCTACGAGCAGTACTTC.

About this clone itself: The same CDR3 also results from other DNA sequences found in this sample. The J gene is TRBJ1-1, the V gene TRBV6-5, with TRBD1 matching 9 bases. CDR3 size: 15 residues. Germline V lookup: CDR1 MNHEY, CDR2 SVGAGI. Trimming at V came to 0 bases and at J to 3 bases, leaving 2 bases not matched to a gene. The CDR3, as DNA: TGTGCCAGCAGTTACTCCAGGACAGGGGACACTGAAGCTTTCTTT. It codes for CASSYSRTGDTEAFF.

The chain links TRBV19 to TRBJ2-3; D remains unclear. V lost 4 bases to trimming and J lost 0 bases, with 8 bases between them. Germline CDR1 LNHDA, CDR2 SQIVND (reference sequence). CDR3 length: 14 residues. The CDR3 DNA reads as TGTGCCAGTAGTAAGACACATAGCACAGATACGCAGTATTTT. Protein product: CASSKTHSTDTQYF.

V and J are TRBV7-9 and TRBJ2-3; D perhaps matches TRBD2 (6 bases). V dropped 5 bases and J dropped 3 bases, with 18 bases sitting between them. The length of the CDR3 is 16 residues. CDR1 is SEHNR, CDR2 FQNEAQ, per germline (reference sequence). The CDR3 DNA follows: TGTGCCAGCAGCCCCCCTCGGGGGATAGGAACAGATACGCAGTATTTT. Translation gives CASSPPRGIGTDTQYF. Complete variable domain (other parts from reference TRBV7-9 and TRBJ2-3): DTGVSQNPRHKITKRGQNVTFRCDPISEHNRLYWYRQTLGQGPEFLTYFQNEAQLEKSRLLSDRFSAERPKGSFSTLEIQRTEQGDSAMYLCASSPPRGIGTDTQYFGPGTRLTVL.

This clone has more than one count but fewer than ten. V gene TRBV29-1 combines with J gene TRBJ2-3; 9 bases agree with TRBD1. In germline, CDR1 is SQVTM, CDR2 ANQGSEA. The junction had 5 bases not matched to a gene; V was cut back by 5 bases and J by 2 bases. The CDR3 is made up of 14 amino acids. The DNA of the CDR3 is TGCAGCGTTAAGGGACAGGGATACACAGATACGCAGTATTTT. Its protein product is CSVKGQGYTDTQYF.

This clone was observed a few times. The V and J genes are TRBV7-8 and TRBJ2-6; 10 nucleotides line up with TRBD2. CDR1 SGHVS and CDR2 FQNEAQ come from the germline V gene. The CDR3 has 18 amino acids. V lost 5 bases to trimming and J lost 1 base; unmatched junction nucleotides: 8. As DNA, the CDR3 is TGTGCCAGCAGCCAGAATCCTAGCGGGAGTTCTGGGGCCAACGTCCTGACTTTC. Its protein product is CASSQNPSGSSGANVLTF. Drawing the rest from reference TRBV7-8 and TRBJ2-6, the complete variable domain is GAGVSQSPRYKVAKRGQDVALRCDPISGHVSLFWYQQALGQGPEFLTYFQNEAQLDKSGLPSDRFFAERPEGSVSTLKIQRTQQEDSAVYLCASSQNPSGSSGANVLTFGAGSRLTVL.

This clone was counted only a few times. This chain uses TRBV7-8 with TRBJ2-7; 12 bases are a match to TRBD2. V trimming: 5 bases; J trimming: 7 bases; junction bases outside the gene matches: 12. The V gene's germline CDR1 is SGHVS and CDR2 FQNEAQ. The CDR3 runs to 16 residues. The CDR3 sequence: CASSLGRLAGAGEQYF. CDR3 DNA sequence: TGTGCCAGCAGCCTGGGAAGACTAGCGGGAGCAGGGGAGCAGTACTTC.

This chain joins TRBV28 and TRBJ1-1; maybe TRBD1 (6 bases). The length of the CDR3 is 14 residues. CDR1 MDHEN and CDR2 SYDVKM come from the germline V gene. Trimming pared 5 bases from V and 5 bases from J, leaving 15 bases between. The CDR3 nucleotides are TGTGCCAGCAGTCCCGGACAGTCTAGGACTGAAGCTTTCTTT. This translates into CASSPGQSRTEAFF.

The genes are TRBV4-3 and TRBJ2-2; 10 nucleotides agree with TRBD2. Losses at the gene ends were 0 bases for V and 4 bases for J; bases not matched to a gene: 14. The CDR3 has 20 amino acids. From germline, CDR1 is LGHNA and CDR2 YSLEER. CDR3 nucleotide sequence: TGCGCCAGCAGCCAAGATCTTGCTAGCGGGAGACGGACGGGCACCGGGGAGCTGTTTTTT. It specifies CASSQDLASGRRTGTGELFF.

This clone was seen more than once but under ten times. The J gene is TRBJ2-6, the V gene TRBV5-1; TRBD1 agrees at 8 bases. This CDR3 has 18 amino acids. J lost 0 bases, V lost 4 bases, and 9 bases had no gene match. Germline CDR1 SGHRS, CDR2 YFSETQ. This CDR3 reads CASSPPTGDFSGANVLTF. Here the CDR3 DNA reads TGCGCCAGCAGCCCCCCGACAGGGGACTTCTCTGGGGCCAACGTCCTGACTTTC.

Worth noting for this clone: This same CDR3 is encoded by further DNA sequences in the sample. The chain is built from TRBV19 and TRBJ2-1; D is uncertain. Between the trimmed V and J ends, which lost 4 bases and 2 bases, there was a span of 6 bases. The CDR3 sequence is 13 residues long. Germline CDR1 reads LNHDA; CDR2 reads SQIVND (reference sequence). The CDR3 bases are TGTGCCAGTAGTACACGAGCCTACAATGAGCAGTTCTTC. Protein: CASSTRAYNEQFF.

The V and J genes are TRBV29-1 and TRBJ1-3; no clear D gene. Trimming stripped 3 bases from V and 1 base from J, with 10 bases between. This CDR3 contains 14 residues. The germline V gene has CDR1 SQVTM and CDR2 ANQGSEA. The CDR3 bases are TGCAGCGTTGAGTCCGGGTTTTCTGGAAACACCATATATTTT. It encodes CSVESGFSGNTIYF. The variable domain in full, completed from reference TRBV29-1 and TRBJ1-3, reads SAVISQKPSRDICQRGTSLTIQCQVDSQVTMMFWYRQQPGQSLTLIATANQGSEATYESGFVIDKFPISRPNLTFSTLTVSNMSPEDSSIYLCSVESGFSGNTIYFGEGSWLTVV.

In this sample, this clone turned up a few times. This chain links TRBV28 with TRBJ2-5; D perhaps matches TRBD1 (5 bases). Germline CDR1 is MDHEN and CDR2 is SYDVKM. CDR3 length equals 13 residues. Between the trimmed V and J ends, which lost 5 bases and 2 bases, there was a span of 9 bases. In nucleotides, the CDR3 is TGTGCCAGCAGTACGACAGTTCAAGAGACCCAGTACTTC. It specifies CASSTTVQETQYF.

The sample holds a few counts of this clone. In DNA form, the CDR3 reads TGTGCCAGTAGTACACAATTAAGTCAGCCCCAGCATTTT. Protein: CASSTQLSQPQHF. V gene TRBV19 combines with J gene TRBJ1-5; D is unclear. Germline CDR1 reads LNHDA; CDR2 reads SQIVND (reference sequence). V gave up 4 bases and J gave up 6 bases, with 10 bases separating them. The CDR3 has 13 amino acids.

The chain joins TRBV10-3 to TRBJ1-2; 8 bases fit TRBD1. V shed 0 bases, J shed 7 bases, and the junction held 7 bases outside the gene matches. Germline V gene data show CDR1 as ENHRY and CDR2 as SYGVKD. This CDR3 contains 15 residues. The CDR3: CAISESRQGAAGYTF. The CDR3 DNA follows: TGTGCCATCAGTGAGTCGCGGCAGGGGGCCGCTGGCTACACCTTC.

This clone was seen more than once but under ten times. CDR3 sequence (DNA): TGCGCCAGCAGCTTGGCCGGACAGGAACATTCCTACGAGCAGTACTTC. It codes for CASSLAGQEHSYEQYF. The chain employs TRBV5-1 and TRBJ2-7; 7 nucleotides match TRBD1. The length of the CDR3 is 16 residues. Germline trimming cut 0 bases from V and 1 base from J; bases unmatched to any gene: 7. Germline V gene sequence: CDR1 SGHRS, CDR2 YFSETQ.

This clone came up a few times. V usage is TRBV4-1 and J usage is TRBJ1-2; unclear D gene. The ends were cut back, 1 base at V and 3 bases at J, with 12 bases in the middle. In germline, CDR1 is MGHRA, CDR2 YSYEKL. This CDR3 spans 15 amino acids. In DNA form, the CDR3 reads TGCGCCAGCAGCCAAGTTGCCAGGCCGGACTATGGCTACACCTTC. Translating it yields CASSQVARPDYGYTF.

The V call is TRBV7-9, the J call TRBJ2-7; 8 bases agree with TRBD1. Unmatched junction bases numbered 9, after V lost 4 bases and J lost 4 bases. Germline lookup yields CDR1 SEHNR and CDR2 FQNEAQ (reference sequence). The CDR3 totals 15 residues. CDR3 sequence reads: CASSSLDRGTYEQYF. CDR3 DNA: TGTGCCAGCAGCTCGTTAGACAGGGGAACTTACGAGCAGTACTTC.

This clone showed up just a few times. The chain carries TRBV5-6 and TRBJ1-2; a weak D match, TRBD1 (6 bases). Germline values: CDR1 SGHDT, CDR2 YYEEEE. With 4 bases removed from V and 5 bases from J, the gap between germline ends came to 18 bases. This CDR3 has 15 amino acids. The CDR3 region has the DNA TGTGCCAGCAGCCGAAGGGCGGGGGCGGAGTATGGCTACACCTTC. Protein: CASSRRAGAEYGYTF.

The chain is built from TRBV11-1 and TRBJ2-1; no firm D call. The CDR3 spans 14 residues. Deletions cut 3 bases from V and 1 base from J, with 7 bases between. Per the germline V gene, CDR1 is SGHAT and CDR2 is FQDESV (reference sequence). This CDR3 reads CASSFQSSYNEQFF. CDR3 bases: TGTGCCAGCAGCTTCCAATCATCCTACAATGAGCAGTTCTTC.

This clone was counted only a few times. The genes are TRBV4-2 and TRBJ2-1, with 7 bases that match TRBD1. There are 16 residues in the CDR3. Germline trimming cut 5 bases from V and 3 bases from J; bases unmatched to any gene: 10. Germline values: CDR1 LGHNA, CDR2 YNFKEQ. In DNA form, the CDR3 reads TGTGCCAGCAGCGGTAGGGTAAGGGACAGCTACAATGAGCAGTTCTTC. It codes for CASSGRVRDSYNEQFF.